This entry lists 3 T cell receptor beta chains sequenced from one sample in a study of shared clonotypes between healthy human individuals. TCRdb's table, derived via immunoSEQ multiplex PCR, lists solely in-frame clones and lacks some. Of about 980,000 clones listed, 70% to 85% are singletons. The sequenced sample consisted of memory CD4+ T cells sorted from blood. Subset meaning: CD45RA-negative fraction. The source of these receptors is a man between 18 and 29 years old in good health.

The table lists this clone with many counts. The sample carries other DNA sequences with the same CDR3. V and J are TRBV5-1 and TRBJ1-1, with 8 bases matching TRBD1. Germline V gives CDR1 SGHRS, CDR2 YFSETQ. CDR3 length: 14 residues. V trimming: 4 bases; J trimming: 1 base; junction bases outside the gene matches: 3. The CDR3, as DNA: TGCGCCAGCAGCCCCGGGACAGGGAACACTGAAGCTTTCTTT. It translates to CASSPGTGNTEAFF.

This rearrangement joins TRBV10-3 to TRBJ2-5; possibly TRBD1 or TRBD2 for D (5 bases each). V lost 2 bases to trimming and J lost 13 bases, with 11 bases between them. Germline V gene lookup returns CDR1 ENHRY and CDR2 SYGVKD. CDR3 size: 11 residues. CDR3 amino acids: CAISEGLGRYF. The CDR3 bases are TGTGCCATCAGTGAGGGACTGGGACGGTACTTC.

This clone was counted only a few times. The chain uses TRBV29-1 and TRBJ2-7; TRBD1 aligns across 11 bases. Germline CDR1 reads SQVTM; CDR2 reads ANQGSEA. Trimming at V came to 7 bases and at J to 4 bases, leaving 9 bases not matched to a gene. The CDR3 runs to 14 residues. The CDR3 DNA follows: TGCAGCGACCGAAGGGACAGGGGGGCATACGAGCAGTACTTC. Protein sequence: CSDRRDRGAYEQYF.